This T cell receptor beta chain was recorded in a study of cytomegalovirus exposure and HLA in healthy donors. V lost 3 bases and J 6 bases, leaving 11 bases between the germline ends. CDR1 is SSHAT, CDR2 FNYEAQ, per germline (reference sequence). The CDR3 sequence is 13 residues long. Sequencing was performed with immunoSEQ multiplex PCR; in TCRdb, only in-frame clones are kept and a portion is missing. The table lists roughly 75,000 clones, 90% to 95% of them singletons. The chain combines TRBV7-7 with TRBJ1-1; D not resolved. The TCR sequence derives from a man younger than 35 in good health and CMV-seropositive. The sequencing input was PBMCs. As DNA, the CDR3 is TGTGCCAGCAGCTTTGGCGAGGAGGCTGAAGCTTTCTTT. It translates to CASSFGEEAEAFF.